These 9 T cell receptor beta chains share one sample of origin, sequenced in a study of T-cell reconstitution after alpha-beta-depleted transplantation in children. This sample's TCRbeta library carried unique molecular identifier barcodes. One entry per CDR3 protein, called by TCRdb with MiXCR from the PCR reads. The table has hundreds of thousands of distinct CDR3 sequences, around 13% seen once. The sample in question was PBMCs, obtained before TCRalphabeta/CD19-depleted stem cell transplant. Every receptor here comes from a girl aged 2 to 10 with congenital amegakaryocytic thrombocytopenia, due to receive a stem cell transplant.

About this clonotype itself: A single base separates this from a much larger clone, so it may be a read error. This sequence joins TRBV20-1 and TRBJ1-1; D is possibly TRBD1 (6 bases). Germline CDR1 is DFQATT and CDR2 is SNEGSKA (reference sequence). CDR3 length equals 13 residues. The chain's CDR3 is CSASELGAAEASF. CDR3 bases: TGCAGTGCTTCCGAGCTGGGGGCAGCTGAAGCTTCCTTT.

This chain uses TRBV29-1 with TRBJ2-1; 10 positions match TRBD1. CDR1 is SQVTM and CDR2 is ANQGSEA in the germline V gene. V was pared by 3 bases and J by 5 bases, with 4 bases of the junction left unmatched. This CDR3 is built from 14 residues. The chain's CDR3 is CSVEGTGVDNEQFF. In DNA, the CDR3 is TGCAGCGTTGAGGGGACAGGGGTCGACAATGAGCAGTTCTTC.

At least ten counts were recorded for this clonotype. The V and J genes are TRBV29-1 and TRBJ1-2; D might be TRBD1 (6 bases). Trimming took off 0 bases at V and 2 bases at J, with 13 bases between the two ends. From germline, CDR1 is SQVTM and CDR2 ANQGSEA. This CDR3 has 15 residues. CDR3 DNA sequence: TGCAGCGTTGAAGATCGCGGGACATCCAACTATGGCTACACCTTC. Amino acids: CSVEDRGTSNYGYTF. Variable domain in full (rest from reference TRBV29-1 and TRBJ1-2): SAVISQKPSRDICQRGTSLTIQCQVDSQVTMMFWYRQQPGQSLTLIATANQGSEATYESGFVIDKFPISRPNLTFSTLTVSNMSPEDSSIYLCSVEDRGTSNYGYTFGSGTRLTVV.

This clonotype came up many times. The chain is built from TRBV5-1 and TRBJ2-1; D gene ambiguous. Trimming cost V 4 bases and J 2 bases, with 16 bases left between them. This CDR3 is built from 16 residues. Germline V gives CDR1 SGHRS, CDR2 YFSETQ. The DNA of the CDR3 is TGCGCCAGCAGCCCACCACTGGAAAATACCTACAATGAGCAGTTCTTC. This translates into CASSPPLENTYNEQFF.

This clonotype was recorded a few times. V is TRBV5-1 and J is TRBJ2-5; 8 bases map to TRBD1. The CDR3 runs to 15 residues. Looked up from germline, CDR1 is SGHRS and CDR2 is YFSETQ. J was trimmed by 5 bases and V by 0 bases; bases with no gene match: 6. In DNA, the CDR3 is TGCGCCAGCAGCTTGGAGGCAGGGGGCAGTGAGACCCAGTACTTC. This translates into CASSLEAGGSETQYF.

This clonotype was seen at least ten times. The chain employs TRBV6-5 and TRBJ1-6; maybe TRBD1 (5 bases). Looked up from germline, CDR1 is MNHEY and CDR2 is SVGAGI. The CDR3 has 12 amino acids. V was clipped by 6 bases and J by 9 bases, with 9 bases between them. In nucleotides, the CDR3 is TGTGCCAGCAGCCAGGGCAGTTCACCCCTCCACTTT. The encoded protein is CASSQGSSPLHF.

This clonotype has a count of ten or more. The chain couples TRBV5-1 to TRBJ2-3; D call uncertain. Germline CDR1 reads SGHRS; CDR2 reads YFSETQ. This CDR3 is 15 amino acids long. The ends were cut back, 0 bases at V and 0 bases at J, with 8 bases in the middle. CDR3 loop: CASSLVAASTDTQYF. DNA of the CDR3: TGCGCCAGCAGCTTGGTCGCCGCTAGCACAGATACGCAGTATTTT.

A note on this clonotype: Germline and junction disagree at one end, which may indicate a read error. V is TRBV9 and J is TRBJ2-7; D possibly matches TRBD1 or TRBD2 (5 bases each). Germline CDR1 and CDR2: SGDLS and YYNGEE. The CDR3 extends over 15 amino acids. CDR3 amino acids: CASSPGTYSPYKQYF. For the CDR3, the DNA is TGTGCCAGCAGCCCGGGGACCTATTCACCCTACAAGCAGTACTTC.

This clonotype was seen more than once but under ten times. CDR3 region: CAITLTRGGYEQYF. DNA for the CDR3: TGTGCCATCACGCTTACTAGGGGGGGGTACGAGCAGTACTTC. The chain combines TRBV10-3 with TRBJ2-7, with a possible D match to TRBD2 (7 bases). Trimming cost V 7 bases and J 4 bases, with 17 bases left between them. Germline V CDR1 and CDR2: ENHRY, SYGVKD. The CDR3 sequence is 14 residues long.